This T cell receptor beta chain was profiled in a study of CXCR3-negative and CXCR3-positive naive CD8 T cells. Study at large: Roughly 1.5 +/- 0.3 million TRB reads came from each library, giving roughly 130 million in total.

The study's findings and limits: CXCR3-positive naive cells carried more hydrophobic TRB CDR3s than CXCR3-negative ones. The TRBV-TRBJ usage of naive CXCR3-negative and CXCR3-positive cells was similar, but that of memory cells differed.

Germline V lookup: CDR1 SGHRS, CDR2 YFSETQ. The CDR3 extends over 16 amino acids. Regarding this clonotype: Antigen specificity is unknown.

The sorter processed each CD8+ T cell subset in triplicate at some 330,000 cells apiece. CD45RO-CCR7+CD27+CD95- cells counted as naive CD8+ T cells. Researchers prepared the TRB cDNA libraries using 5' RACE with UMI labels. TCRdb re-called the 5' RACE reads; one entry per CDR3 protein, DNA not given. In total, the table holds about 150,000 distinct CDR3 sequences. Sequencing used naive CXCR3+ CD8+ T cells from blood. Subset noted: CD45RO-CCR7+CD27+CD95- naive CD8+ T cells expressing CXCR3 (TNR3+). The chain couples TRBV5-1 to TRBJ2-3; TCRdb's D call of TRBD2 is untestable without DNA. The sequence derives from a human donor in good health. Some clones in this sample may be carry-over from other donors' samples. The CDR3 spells CASSLVGGVGTDTQYF.